The 2 T cell receptor beta chains listed next were all sequenced from one sample in a study of T cells expressing NK-cell markers. From its re-call of the 5' RACE reads, TCRdb lists each CDR3 protein once, without DNA. Here the sample table reports 120,000 to 150,000 distinct CDR3 sequences. Sequences were obtained from blood T cells: a sorted CD56 or NKG2C T cell subset, CD4+ or CD8+ T cells, or bulk PBMC T cells (not recorded which). The receptors stem from a man aged 18 to 29 in good health.

The chain has TRBV12-3 or TRBV12-4 and TRBJ2-1; TCRdb proposes TRBD2, but this gene call is untestable without DNA. The CDR3 extends over 16 amino acids. Here the CDR3 reads CASSPRAGGPGNEQFF.

V gene TRBV10-3 combines with J gene TRBJ2-7. The CDR3 spans 13 residues. Per germline, CDR1 ENHRY and CDR2 SYGVKD. This CDR3 reads CAISQDDSYEQYF.